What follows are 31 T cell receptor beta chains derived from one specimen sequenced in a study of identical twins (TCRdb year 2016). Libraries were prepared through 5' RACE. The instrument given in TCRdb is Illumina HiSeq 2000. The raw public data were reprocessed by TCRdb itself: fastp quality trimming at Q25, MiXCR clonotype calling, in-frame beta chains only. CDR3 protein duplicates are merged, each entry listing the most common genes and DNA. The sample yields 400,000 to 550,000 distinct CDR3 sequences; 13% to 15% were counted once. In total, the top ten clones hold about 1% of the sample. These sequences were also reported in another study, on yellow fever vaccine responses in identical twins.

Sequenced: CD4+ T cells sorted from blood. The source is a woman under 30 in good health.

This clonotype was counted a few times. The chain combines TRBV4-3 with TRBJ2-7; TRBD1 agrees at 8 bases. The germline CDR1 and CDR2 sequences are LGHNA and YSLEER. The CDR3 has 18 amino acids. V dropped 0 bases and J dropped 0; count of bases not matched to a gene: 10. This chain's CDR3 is CASSQETGDTRVSYEQYF. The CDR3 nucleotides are TGCGCCAGCAGCCAAGAGACAGGGGATACTAGAGTCTCCTACGAGCAGTACTTC.

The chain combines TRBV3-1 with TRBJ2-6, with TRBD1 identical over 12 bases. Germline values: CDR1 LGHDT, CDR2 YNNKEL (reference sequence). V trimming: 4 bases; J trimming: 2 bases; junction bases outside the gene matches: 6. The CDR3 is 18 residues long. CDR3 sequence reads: CASSLGTGGAPGANVLTF. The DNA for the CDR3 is TGTGCCAGCAGCCTAGGGACAGGGGGCGCCCCTGGGGCCAACGTCCTGACTTTC.

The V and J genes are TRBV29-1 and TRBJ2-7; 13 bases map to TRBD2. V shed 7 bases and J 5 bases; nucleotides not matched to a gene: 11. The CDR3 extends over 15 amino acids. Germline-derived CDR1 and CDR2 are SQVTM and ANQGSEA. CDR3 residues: CSAGGLAGYQDEQYF. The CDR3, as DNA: TGCAGCGCCGGGGGACTAGCGGGGTATCAAGACGAGCAGTACTTC.

CDR3 DNA: TGTGCCAGCAGCTTAGATGTCGGGCGGGGGGCGAGGAACACCGGGGAGCTGTTTTTT. Its protein product is CASSLDVGRGARNTGELFF. This sequence joins TRBV11-2 and TRBJ2-2; 8 bases agree with TRBD2. V lost 0 bases and J lost 1; bases outside the gene matches: 10. Germline loops: CDR1 SGHAT, CDR2 FQNNGV. The CDR3 consists of 19 residues. Based on the CDR3 plus reference TRBV11-2 and TRBJ2-2, the full variable domain is EAGVAQSPRYKIIEKRQSVAFWCNPISGHATLYWYQQILGQGPKLLIQFQNNGVVDDSQLPKDRFSAERLKGVDSTLKIQPAKLEDSAVYLCASSLDVGRGARNTGELFFGEGSRLTVL.

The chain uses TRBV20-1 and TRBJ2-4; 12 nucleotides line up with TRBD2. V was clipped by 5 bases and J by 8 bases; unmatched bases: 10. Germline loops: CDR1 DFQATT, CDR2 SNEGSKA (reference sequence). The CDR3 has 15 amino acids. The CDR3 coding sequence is TGCAGTGCTCCTACTCTAGCGGGAGGGCCTGACATTCAGTACTTC. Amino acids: CSAPTLAGGPDIQYF.

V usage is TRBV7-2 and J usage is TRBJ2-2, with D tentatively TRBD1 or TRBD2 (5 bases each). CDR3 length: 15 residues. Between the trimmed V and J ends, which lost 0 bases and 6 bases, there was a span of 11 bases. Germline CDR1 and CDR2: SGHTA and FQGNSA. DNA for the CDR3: TGTGCCAGCAGCTTAGCGGGTGGGACCCCCGGGGAGCTGTTTTTT. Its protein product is CASSLAGGTPGELFF.

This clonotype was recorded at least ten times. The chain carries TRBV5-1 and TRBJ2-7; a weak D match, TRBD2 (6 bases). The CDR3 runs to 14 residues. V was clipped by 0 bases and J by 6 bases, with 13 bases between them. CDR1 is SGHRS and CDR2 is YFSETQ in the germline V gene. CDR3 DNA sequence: TGCGCCAGCAGCTTGGAATCGGGAGTGAGCGAGCAGTACTTC. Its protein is CASSLESGVSEQYF.

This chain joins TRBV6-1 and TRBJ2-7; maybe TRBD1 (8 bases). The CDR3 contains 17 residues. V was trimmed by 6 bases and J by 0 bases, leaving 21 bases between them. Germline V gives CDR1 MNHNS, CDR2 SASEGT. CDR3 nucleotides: TGTGCCAGCAGCAGGGAGGGACAGGAGACCAGCTCCTACGAGCAGTACTTC. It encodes CASSREGQETSSYEQYF.

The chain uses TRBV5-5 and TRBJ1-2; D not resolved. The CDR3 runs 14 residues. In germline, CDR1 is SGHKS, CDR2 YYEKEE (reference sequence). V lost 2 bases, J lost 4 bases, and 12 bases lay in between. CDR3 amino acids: CASSFGRGSYGYTF. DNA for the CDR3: TGTGCCAGCAGCTTTGGGCGGGGTAGCTATGGCTACACCTTC.

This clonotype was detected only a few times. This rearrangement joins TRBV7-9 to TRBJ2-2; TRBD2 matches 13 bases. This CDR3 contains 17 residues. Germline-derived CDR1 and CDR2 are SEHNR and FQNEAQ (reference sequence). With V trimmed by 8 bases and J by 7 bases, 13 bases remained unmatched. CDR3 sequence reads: CASGQHGLAGADGELFF. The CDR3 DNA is TGTGCCAGCGGTCAACACGGACTAGCGGGGGCCGACGGGGAGCTGTTTTTT. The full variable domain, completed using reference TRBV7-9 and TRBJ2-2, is DTGVSQNPRHKITKRGQNVTFRCDPISEHNRLYWYRQTLGQGPEFLTYFQNEAQLEKSRLLSDRFSAERPKGSFSTLEIQRTEQGDSAMYLCASGQHGLAGADGELFFGEGSRLTVL.

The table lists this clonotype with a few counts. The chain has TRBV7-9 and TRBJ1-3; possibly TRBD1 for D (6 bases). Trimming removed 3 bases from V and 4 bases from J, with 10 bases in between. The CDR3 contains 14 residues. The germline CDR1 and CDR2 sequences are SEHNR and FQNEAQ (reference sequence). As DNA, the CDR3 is TGTGCCAGCAGCTTCAGGGGAGCGGGAAACACCATATATTTT. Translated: CASSFRGAGNTIYF.

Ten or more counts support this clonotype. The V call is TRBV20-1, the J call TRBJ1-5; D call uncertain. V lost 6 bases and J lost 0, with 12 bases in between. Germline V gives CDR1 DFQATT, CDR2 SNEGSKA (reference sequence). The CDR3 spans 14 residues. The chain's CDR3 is CSARASNSNQPQHF. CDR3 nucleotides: TGCAGTGCACGGGCCAGCAATAGCAATCAGCCCCAGCATTTT.

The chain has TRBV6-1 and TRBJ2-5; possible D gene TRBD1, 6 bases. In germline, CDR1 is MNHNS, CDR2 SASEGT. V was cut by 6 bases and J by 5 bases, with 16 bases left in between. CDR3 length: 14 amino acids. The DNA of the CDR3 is TGTGCCAGCAGACCCGGACAGATATGGGAGACCCAGTACTTC. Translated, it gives CASRPGQIWETQYF.

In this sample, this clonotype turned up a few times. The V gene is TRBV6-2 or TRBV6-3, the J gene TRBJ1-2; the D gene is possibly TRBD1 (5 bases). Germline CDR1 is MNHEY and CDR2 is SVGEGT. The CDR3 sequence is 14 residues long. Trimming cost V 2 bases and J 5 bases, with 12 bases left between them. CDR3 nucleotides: TGTGCCAGCAGTTACGGGGCCAACTCTTATGGCTACACCTTC. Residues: CASSYGANSYGYTF.

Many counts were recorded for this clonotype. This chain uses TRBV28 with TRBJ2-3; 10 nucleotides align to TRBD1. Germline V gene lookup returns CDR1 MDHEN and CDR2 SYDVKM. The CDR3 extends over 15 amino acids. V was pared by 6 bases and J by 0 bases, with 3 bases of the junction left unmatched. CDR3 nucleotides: TGTGCCAGCAGACGACAGGGGGCCAGCACAGATACGCAGTATTTT. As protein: CASRRQGASTDTQYF.

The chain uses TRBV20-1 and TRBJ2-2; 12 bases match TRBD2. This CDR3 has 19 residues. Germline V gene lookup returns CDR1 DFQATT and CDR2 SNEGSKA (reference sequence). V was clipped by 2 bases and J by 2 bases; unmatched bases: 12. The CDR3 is CSARRPWLAGGTNTGELFF. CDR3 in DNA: TGCAGTGCTAGAAGGCCCTGGCTAGCGGGAGGGACCAACACCGGGGAGCTGTTTTTT.

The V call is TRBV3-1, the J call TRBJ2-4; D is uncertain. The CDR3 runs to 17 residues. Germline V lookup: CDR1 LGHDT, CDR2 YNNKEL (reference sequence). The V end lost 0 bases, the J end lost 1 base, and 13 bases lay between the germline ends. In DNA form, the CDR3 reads TGTGCCAGCAGCCAAGACAGCAGCCGGACCGCCAAAAACATTCAGTACTTC. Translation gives CASSQDSSRTAKNIQYF.

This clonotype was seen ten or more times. This chain's CDR3 is CASSLDDYGYTF. The DNA of the CDR3 is TGCGCCAGCAGCTTGGACGACTATGGCTACACCTTC. V is TRBV5-1 and J is TRBJ1-2; no reliable D call. Per the germline V gene, CDR1 is SGHRS and CDR2 is YFSETQ. This CDR3 comprises 12 residues. Deletions cut 0 bases from V and 3 bases from J, with 3 bases between.

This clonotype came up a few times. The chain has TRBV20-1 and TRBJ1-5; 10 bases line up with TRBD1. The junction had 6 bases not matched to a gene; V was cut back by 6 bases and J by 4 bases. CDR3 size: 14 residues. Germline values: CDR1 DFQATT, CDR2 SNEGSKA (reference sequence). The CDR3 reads CSANPGQGNQPQHF. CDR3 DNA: TGCAGTGCCAACCCGGGACAGGGGAATCAGCCCCAGCATTTT.

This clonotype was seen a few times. DNA for the CDR3: TGTGCCAGCAGCCAAGATTTCGCGCCCGACACTGAAGCTTTCTTT. Encoded protein: CASSQDFAPDTEAFF. The chain links TRBV3-1 to TRBJ1-1; D is uncertain. The V and J ends lost 0 bases and 3 bases respectively, with 11 bases between them. Germline CDR1 and CDR2: LGHDT and YNNKEL (reference sequence). The CDR3 contains 15 residues.

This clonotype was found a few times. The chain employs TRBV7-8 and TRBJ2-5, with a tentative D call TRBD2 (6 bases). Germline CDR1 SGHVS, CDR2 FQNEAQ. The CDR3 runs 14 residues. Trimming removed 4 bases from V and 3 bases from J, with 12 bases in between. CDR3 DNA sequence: TGTGCCAGCAGCTGGGGACGCGGGGAAGAGACCCAGTACTTC. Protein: CASSWGRGEETQYF.

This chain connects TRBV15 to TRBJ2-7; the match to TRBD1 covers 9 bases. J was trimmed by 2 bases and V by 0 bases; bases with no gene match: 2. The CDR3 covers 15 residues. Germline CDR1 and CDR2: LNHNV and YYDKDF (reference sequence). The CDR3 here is CATSREGQGTYEQYF. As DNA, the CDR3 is TGTGCCACCAGCAGAGAGGGACAGGGTACCTACGAGCAGTACTTC.

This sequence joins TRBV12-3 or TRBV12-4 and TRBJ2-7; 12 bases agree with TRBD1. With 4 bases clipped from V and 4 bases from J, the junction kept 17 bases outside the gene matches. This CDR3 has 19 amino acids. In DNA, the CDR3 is TGTGCCAGCAGTTCACCATCCAAAACGGGACAGGGGGCGAGGTACGAGCAGTACTTC. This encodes CASSSPSKTGQGARYEQYF.

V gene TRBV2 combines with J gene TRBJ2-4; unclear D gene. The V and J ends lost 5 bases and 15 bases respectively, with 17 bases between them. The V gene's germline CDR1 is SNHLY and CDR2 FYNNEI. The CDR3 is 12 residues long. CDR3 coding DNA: TGTGCCAGCAGTCCTGACTCTGGGGTATCGTACTTC. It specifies CASSPDSGVSYF.

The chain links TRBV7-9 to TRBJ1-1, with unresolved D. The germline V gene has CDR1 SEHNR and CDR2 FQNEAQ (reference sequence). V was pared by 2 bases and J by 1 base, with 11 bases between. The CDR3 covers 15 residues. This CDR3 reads CASSLSGPGNTEAFF. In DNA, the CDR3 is TGTGCCAGCAGCTTATCTGGACCGGGGAACACTGAAGCTTTCTTT.

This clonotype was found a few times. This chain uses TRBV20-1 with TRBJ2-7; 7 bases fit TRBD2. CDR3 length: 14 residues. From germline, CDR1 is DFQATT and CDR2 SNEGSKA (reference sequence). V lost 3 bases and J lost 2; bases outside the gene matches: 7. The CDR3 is CSASAGRVTYEQYF. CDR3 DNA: TGCAGTGCTAGTGCAGGGAGGGTAACCTACGAGCAGTACTTC.

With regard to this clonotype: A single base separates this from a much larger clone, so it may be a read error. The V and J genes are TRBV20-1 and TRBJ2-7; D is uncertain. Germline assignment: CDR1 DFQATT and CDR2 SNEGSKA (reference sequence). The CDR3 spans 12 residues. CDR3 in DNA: TGCAGTTCTAGAGGACGGCTTTACGAGCAGTACTTC. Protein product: CSSRGRLYEQYF.

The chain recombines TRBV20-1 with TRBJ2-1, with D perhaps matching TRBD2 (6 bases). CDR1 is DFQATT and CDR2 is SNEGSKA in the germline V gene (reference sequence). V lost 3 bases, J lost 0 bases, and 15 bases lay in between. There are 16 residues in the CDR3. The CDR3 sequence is CSASMGPGSSYNEQFF. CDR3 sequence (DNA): TGCAGTGCTAGTATGGGTCCCGGGAGCTCCTACAATGAGCAGTTCTTC.

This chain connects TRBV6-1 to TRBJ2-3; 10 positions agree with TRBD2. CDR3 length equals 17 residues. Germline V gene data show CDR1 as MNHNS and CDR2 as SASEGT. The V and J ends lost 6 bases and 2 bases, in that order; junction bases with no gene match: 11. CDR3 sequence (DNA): TGTGCCAGCAGAGGGAGCGGGGGGGCCCTTTTCACAGATACGCAGTATTTT. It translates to CASRGSGGALFTDTQYF.

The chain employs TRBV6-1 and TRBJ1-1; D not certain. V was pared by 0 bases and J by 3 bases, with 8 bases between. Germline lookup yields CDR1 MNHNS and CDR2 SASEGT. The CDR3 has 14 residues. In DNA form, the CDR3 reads TGTGCCAGCAGTGAAGCCCCAGGAGACACTGAAGCTTTCTTT. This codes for CASSEAPGDTEAFF.

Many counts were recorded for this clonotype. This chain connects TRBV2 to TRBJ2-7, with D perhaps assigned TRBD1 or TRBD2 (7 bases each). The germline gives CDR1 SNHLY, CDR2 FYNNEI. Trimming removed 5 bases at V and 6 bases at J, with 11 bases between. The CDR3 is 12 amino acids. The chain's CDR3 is CASSTGEGEQYF. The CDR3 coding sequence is TGTGCCAGCAGTACAGGGGAGGGCGAGCAGTACTTC.